A single sample is the source of the 19 T cell receptor beta chains below, sequenced in a study of identifying expanded T cells in peripheral blood. Sequencing was performed with immunoSEQ multiplex PCR; in TCRdb, only in-frame clones are kept and a portion is missing. The sample consists of about 90,000 clones, 85% of them appearing once. Sequencing was done on a sample of blood. Receptors originate from a person aged 18 to 75 in good health.

This chain joins TRBV29-1 and TRBJ2-7; D is perhaps TRBD1 (5 bases). The CDR3 runs to 12 residues. Germline-derived CDR1 and CDR2 are SQVTM and ANQGSEA. Trimming stripped 6 bases from V and 5 bases from J, with 14 bases between. DNA of the CDR3: TGCAGCGTAGTAAAGGGGTCCCACGAGCAGTACTTC. This encodes CSVVKGSHEQYF.

This chain joins TRBV6-5 and TRBJ1-1; unclear D gene. Trimming took off 0 bases at V and 0 bases at J, with 8 bases between the two ends. The CDR3 contains 15 residues. Germline CDR1 reads MNHEY; CDR2 reads SVGAGI. CDR3 nucleotides: TGTGCCAGCAGTTACTCGATTGGCTTGAACACTGAAGCTTTCTTT. Its translation is CASSYSIGLNTEAFF.

This clone was seen once. The chain recombines TRBV5-1 with TRBJ2-5, with TRBD1 identical over 9 bases. The CDR3 has 14 residues. Germline trimming cut 4 bases from V and 5 bases from J; bases unmatched to any gene: 6. From germline, CDR1 is SGHRS and CDR2 YFSETQ. CDR3 sequence reads: CASSIQDRGETQYF. CDR3 DNA sequence: TGCGCCAGCAGCATCCAGGACAGGGGTGAGACCCAGTACTTC. Looking up the rest from reference TRBV5-1 and TRBJ2-5 gives the full variable domain: KAGVTQTPRYLIKTRGQQVTLSCSPISGHRSVSWYQQTPGQGLQFLFEYFSETQRNKGNFPGRFSGRQFSNSRSEMNVSTLELGDSALYLCASSIQDRGETQYFGPGTRLLVL.

The chain links TRBV5-1 to TRBJ1-1; 7 bases align to TRBD1. This CDR3 spans 14 amino acids. Unmatched junction bases numbered 13, after V lost 4 bases and J lost 10 bases. CDR1 SGHRS and CDR2 YFSETQ come from the germline V gene. The CDR3 protein is CASSPPGTASLAFF. CDR3 bases: TGCGCCAGCAGCCCACCCGGGACAGCCTCTTTAGCTTTCTTT.

This chain joins TRBV18 and TRBJ1-4, with D tentatively TRBD1 (6 bases). The germline V gene encodes CDR1 KGHSH and CDR2 LQKENI. Trimming removed 4 bases from V and 4 bases from J, with 16 bases in between. CDR3 length: 16 residues. The CDR3 DNA sequence: TGTGCCAGCTCACGAGGAAGGCAGGGGAGTAATGAAAAACTGTTTTTT. Translating it yields CASSRGRQGSNEKLFF.

The J gene is TRBJ1-5, the V gene TRBV5-1, with D unresolved. CDR3 size: 13 residues. V was trimmed by 2 bases and J by 5 bases, leaving 8 bases between them. Germline CDR1 SGHRS, CDR2 YFSETQ. As DNA, the CDR3 is TGCGCCAGCAGCTTCGCTCCCCATCAGCCCCAGCATTTT. Translated, it gives CASSFAPHQPQHF.

This sequence joins TRBV4-3 and TRBJ1-1; 7 bases line up with TRBD1. Germline V lookup: CDR1 LGHNA, CDR2 YSLEER. V dropped 3 bases and J dropped 3; count of bases not matched to a gene: 7. The CDR3 contains 15 residues. As DNA, the CDR3 is TGCGCCAGCAGCCAGGGGACAGCGGGAGACACTGAAGCTTTCTTT. Protein: CASSQGTAGDTEAFF.

The chain has TRBV12-5 and TRBJ1-5; unclear D gene. V was clipped by 1 base and J by 4 bases, with 5 bases between them. Germline V gene lookup returns CDR1 LGHNT and CDR2 FRNRAP. This CDR3 comprises 13 residues. The CDR3 protein is CASGLGVNQPQHF. The CDR3 DNA reads as TGTGCTAGTGGTTTGGGGGTTAATCAGCCCCAGCATTTT.

The V and J genes are TRBV11-1 and TRBJ1-1, with 10 bases fitting TRBD1. With 4 bases clipped from V and 1 base from J, the junction kept 9 bases outside the gene matches. Germline CDR1 reads SGHAT; CDR2 reads FQDESV (reference sequence). CDR3 length equals 17 residues. CDR3 in DNA: TGTGCCAGCAGCTCCGCCCGGACAGGGGGAGAGAACACTGAAGCTTTCTTT. Protein: CASSSARTGGENTEAFF.

This chain joins TRBV18 and TRBJ2-5; D unclear. The CDR3 has 12 amino acids. Germline values: CDR1 KGHSH, CDR2 LQKENI. Deletions cut 2 bases from V and 1 base from J, with 2 bases between. CDR3 sequence reads: CASSPTQETQYF. CDR3 coding DNA: TGTGCCAGCTCACCAACCCAAGAGACCCAGTACTTC. Full variable domain (outside the CDR3, taken from reference TRBV18 and TRBJ2-5): NAGVMQNPRHLVRRRGQEARLRCSPMKGHSHVYWYRQLPEEGLKFMVYLQKENIIDESGMPKERFSAEFPKEGPSILRIQQVVRGDSAAYFCASSPTQETQYFGPGTRLLVL.

This chain uses TRBV11-3 with TRBJ1-5; tentative D call: TRBD1 (6 bases). The length of the CDR3 is 20 residues. Deletions cut 0 bases from V and 0 bases from J, with 21 bases between. CDR1 SGHNT and CDR2 YENEEA come from the germline V gene. CDR3 sequence: CASSLDLCKGTIISNQPQHF. The DNA of the CDR3 is TGTGCCAGCAGCTTAGATCTTTGCAAAGGGACAATAATTAGCAATCAGCCCCAGCATTTT.

This chain's CDR3 is CASLPTGARNSPLHF. The DNA for the CDR3 is TGTGCCAGCCTCCCCACAGGGGCTAGAAATTCACCCCTCCACTTT. The chain is built from TRBV18 and TRBJ1-6, with 7 bases matching TRBD1. Germline V gives CDR1 KGHSH, CDR2 LQKENI. With V trimmed by 8 bases and J by 7 bases, 11 bases remained unmatched. The length of the CDR3 is 15 residues. The variable domain in full, with the rest retrieved from reference TRBV18 and TRBJ1-6, is NAGVMQNPRHLVRRRGQEARLRCSPMKGHSHVYWYRQLPEEGLKFMVYLQKENIIDESGMPKERFSAEFPKEGPSILRIQQVVRGDSAAYFCASLPTGARNSPLHFGNGTRLTVT.

This clone has only one observation. The chain uses TRBV19 and TRBJ2-3; tentative D call: TRBD2 (7 bases). Germline V CDR1 and CDR2: LNHDA, SQIVND (reference sequence). V dropped 3 bases and J dropped 0 bases, with 10 bases sitting between them. The CDR3 length is 15 residues. In nucleotides, the CDR3 is TGTGCCAGTAGTATGGGGGGGGCGAGCACAGATACGCAGTATTTT. Its translation is CASSMGGASTDTQYF.

The J gene is TRBJ2-7, the V gene TRBV6-5, with TRBD2 matching 9 bases. V trimming: 0 bases; J trimming: 4 bases; junction bases outside the gene matches: 7. The CDR3 contains 16 residues. From germline, CDR1 is MNHEY and CDR2 SVGAGI. CDR3 sequence reads: CASSYSSAGGGYEQYF. CDR3 nucleotides: TGTGCCAGCAGTTACTCGTCAGCGGGGGGCGGGTACGAGCAGTACTTC.

The chain joins TRBV5-6 to TRBJ1-6; D remains ambiguous. With 1 base removed from V and 7 bases from J, the gap between germline ends came to 6 bases. The CDR3 has 13 residues. Germline V gene lookup returns CDR1 SGHDT and CDR2 YYEEEE. The CDR3 DNA sequence: TGTGCCAGCAGCTTGTCCTTAAATTCACCCCTCCACTTT. Its protein is CASSLSLNSPLHF.

The V call is TRBV5-1, the J call TRBJ2-5, with 13 nucleotides matching TRBD2. CDR1 is SGHRS, CDR2 YFSETQ, per germline. The CDR3 is 16 amino acids. V shed 0 bases and J 3 bases; nucleotides not matched to a gene: 2. This chain's CDR3 is CASSLGTSGGEETQYF. The CDR3 nucleotides read TGCGCCAGCAGCTTGGGAACTAGCGGGGGGGAAGAGACCCAGTACTTC. Looking up the rest from reference TRBV5-1 and TRBJ2-5 gives the full variable domain: KAGVTQTPRYLIKTRGQQVTLSCSPISGHRSVSWYQQTPGQGLQFLFEYFSETQRNKGNFPGRFSGRQFSNSRSEMNVSTLELGDSALYLCASSLGTSGGEETQYFGPGTRLLVL.

The CDR3 here is CASSFGGRNTGELFF. The CDR3 DNA sequence: TGCGCCAGCAGCTTTGGGGGGCGGAACACCGGGGAGCTGTTTTTT. The chain is built from TRBV5-1 and TRBJ2-2; the D gene could be TRBD1 or TRBD2 (6 bases each). Germline V gene lookup returns CDR1 SGHRS and CDR2 YFSETQ. This CDR3 contains 15 residues. With 2 bases removed from V and 1 base from J, the gap between germline ends came to 9 bases.

The gene calls are TRBV5-1 and TRBJ1-1; D remains ambiguous. Germline values: CDR1 SGHRS, CDR2 YFSETQ. V was cut by 0 bases and J by 0 bases, with 3 bases left in between. CDR3 length: 13 amino acids. The CDR3 region is CASSLGVNTEAFF. In nucleotides, the CDR3 is TGCGCCAGCAGCTTGGGGGTGAACACTGAAGCTTTCTTT.

The chain couples TRBV5-1 to TRBJ1-2, with 11 bases fitting TRBD1. Germline V gene sequence: CDR1 SGHRS, CDR2 YFSETQ. The CDR3 is made up of 16 amino acids. Unmatched junction bases numbered 8, after V lost 4 bases and J lost 3 bases. CDR3 nucleotide sequence: TGCGCCAGCAGCGCTGGACAGGGGGCTCTCCACTATGGCTACACCTTC. Its translation: CASSAGQGALHYGYTF. Drawing the rest from reference TRBV5-1 and TRBJ1-2, the complete variable domain is KAGVTQTPRYLIKTRGQQVTLSCSPISGHRSVSWYQQTPGQGLQFLFEYFSETQRNKGNFPGRFSGRQFSNSRSEMNVSTLELGDSALYLCASSAGQGALHYGYTFGSGTRLTVV.